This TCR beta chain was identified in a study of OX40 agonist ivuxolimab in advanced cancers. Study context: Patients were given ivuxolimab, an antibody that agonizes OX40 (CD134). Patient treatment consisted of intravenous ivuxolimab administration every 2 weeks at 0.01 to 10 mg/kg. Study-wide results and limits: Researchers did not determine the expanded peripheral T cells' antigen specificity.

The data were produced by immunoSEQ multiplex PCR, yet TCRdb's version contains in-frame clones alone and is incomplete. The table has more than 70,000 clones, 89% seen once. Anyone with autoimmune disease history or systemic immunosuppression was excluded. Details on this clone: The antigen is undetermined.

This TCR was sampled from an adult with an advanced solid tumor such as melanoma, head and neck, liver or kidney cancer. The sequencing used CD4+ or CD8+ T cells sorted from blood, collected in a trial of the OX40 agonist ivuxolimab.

The DNA for the CDR3 is TGTGCCAGTAGCTTGGACAGGGGCTACGGCTACGAGCAGTACTTC. This sequence encodes CASSLDRGYGYEQYF. The gene calls are TRBV19 and TRBJ2-7, with TRBD1 matching 9 bases. Germline CDR1 LNHDA, CDR2 SQIVND (reference sequence). V lost 6 bases and J lost 3; bases outside the gene matches: 9. The CDR3 totals 15 residues.